This note documents a single TCR beta chain sequence. As yet, its antigen is unknown. This entry comes from a study of cytomegalovirus exposure and HLA in healthy donors. Whole-study results and caveats: In a later analysis, common viral pathogens appeared linked to several of the most significant clusters. Some TCR beta chains (roughly 150 of them) were listed as cytomegalovirus-associated.

Primers for the PCR totalled 60 Vbeta and 13 Jbeta. The data were produced by immunoSEQ multiplex PCR, yet TCRdb's version contains in-frame clones alone and is incomplete. The sample includes about 100,000 clones, 65% to 90% of them seen just once. V was clipped by 2 bases and J by 7 bases; unmatched bases: 8. This CDR3 region has 16 residues. The V gene's germline CDR1 is GTSNPN and CDR2 SVGIG (reference sequence). This clonotype was sampled from a woman between 65 and 79 years old in good health and CMV-seropositive. The sample comprised PBMCs. The chain employs TRBV30 and TRBJ2-1, with 13 bases matching TRBD2. DNA for the CDR3: TGTGCCTGGAGTACACTTGGGACTAGCGGGATAAATGAGCAGTTCTTC. Its translation: CAWSTLGTSGINEQFF.